A selection of T cell receptor beta chains follows, all from one sample in a study of OX40 agonist ivuxolimab in advanced cancers. Profiling relied on immunoSEQ multiplex PCR, and the TCRdb table lists in-frame clones only, not all of them. The table shows some 100,000 clones, with about 88% occurring only once. This specimen consisted of CD4+ or CD8+ T cells sorted from blood, obtained in a trial of the OX40 agonist ivuxolimab. These receptors originate from an adult with an advanced solid tumor such as melanoma, head and neck, liver or kidney cancer. Each CDR3 is given with its conserved first and last residue. A D gene is named only where the DNA matches it firmly. For some rows the clone size is stated as once, few or many, or as a class when expanded; others skip it.

V gene	clone size	J gene	D gene	CDR3 protein	CDR3 DNA
TRBV7-3	few	TRBJ1-1	NA	CASSPSRSGVVTEAFF	TGTGCCAGCAGCCCCTCACGTTCAGGGGTGGTTACTGAAGCTTTCTTT
TRBV5-1	NA	TRBJ2-1	TRBD2	CASSLPSGGDNEQFF	TGCGCCAGCAGCTTACCTAGCGGGGGGGACAATGAGCAGTTCTTC
TRBV5-4	NA	TRBJ1-2	NA	CASSLAGEYGYTF	TGTGCCAGCAGCTTGGCGGGGGAATATGGCTACACCTTC
TRBV5-1	NA	TRBJ2-5	TRBD2	CASSLSRTSVETQYF	TGCGCCAGCAGCTTGTCCCGAACTAGCGTCGAGACCCAGTACTTC
TRBV6-6	NA	TRBJ2-1	NA	CASSSALARRANEQFF	TGTGCCAGCAGTTCCGCCCTAGCGCGACGGGCCAATGAGCAGTTCTTC
TRBV6-5	NA	TRBJ2-7	NA	CASRGSGSYEQYF	TGTGCCAGCAGGGGGAGCGGGTCCTACGAGCAGTACTTC
TRBV27	NA	TRBJ2-1	NA	CASSDPHLGDNEQFF	TGTGCCAGCAGCGACCCCCACCTTGGAGACAATGAGCAGTTCTTC
TRBV29-1	once	TRBJ2-7	NA	CSVEDKTYEQYF	TGCAGCGTAGAGGACAAGACCTACGAGCAGTACTTC
TRBV7-9	NA	TRBJ2-5	NA	CASSLEGGRQETQYF	TGTGCCAGCAGCCTCGAGGGGGGGAGGCAAGAGACCCAGTACTTC
TRBV7-6	NA	TRBJ2-2	TRBD2	CASSSGLAGGRVFF	TGTGCCAGCAGCTCCGGACTAGCGGGAGGGAGGGTGTTTTTT
TRBV5-6	NA	TRBJ2-3	TRBD2	CATYDTSGRQSTDTQYF	TGTGCCACCTACGATACTAGCGGGAGGCAAAGCACAGATACGCAGTATTTT
TRBV4-2	NA	TRBJ2-7	NA	CASSPLDREAYEQYF	TGTGCCAGCAGCCCTCTCGACAGGGAGGCCTACGAGCAGTACTTC
TRBV7-2	NA	TRBJ2-2	TRBD2	CASSTGTSNAGELFF	TGTGCCAGCAGCACCGGGACTAGTAATGCCGGGGAGCTGTTTTTT
TRBV28	NA	TRBJ1-4	NA	CASSLRFEKLFF	TGTGCCAGCAGTCTAAGATTCGAAAAACTGTTTTTT
TRBV30	NA	TRBJ2-6	NA	CASSQGPWGSSGANVLTF	TGTGCCTCCTCCCAGGGCCCTTGGGGTAGCTCTGGGGCCAACGTCCTGACTTTC
TRBV6-6	NA	TRBJ1-1	NA	CASSSPGTSEAFF	TGTGCCAGCAGTAGTCCGGGGACCTCTGAAGCTTTCTTT
TRBV30	NA	TRBJ2-2	TRBD2	CAREGQNTGELFF	TGTGCCCGGGAGGGGCAGAACACCGGGGAGCTGTTTTTT
TRBV7-2	NA	TRBJ2-5	TRBD2	CASSITSGRASETQYF	TGTGCCAGCAGCATCACTAGCGGGAGGGCCAGTGAGACCCAGTACTTC